The present T cell receptor (beta chain) was sequenced within a study of cytotoxic CD8 clonotypes in ibrutinib-treated CLL. This CDR3 spans 16 amino acids. V lost 3 bases, J lost 1 base, and 15 bases lay in between. Looked up from germline, CDR1 is MDHEN and CDR2 is SYDVKM. This table comes from immunoSEQ multiplex PCR, and its TCRdb copy is limited to in-frame clones, with some not included. The profile covers 150,000 to 250,000 clones, with about two thirds appearing a single time and under 15% taken by the ten largest. The chain uses TRBV28 and TRBJ1-1; the D gene is possibly TRBD1 (5 bases). This receptor was taken from a human donor with chronic lymphocytic leukemia. The source material was PBMCs, sampled after 24 months of ibrutinib treatment. CDR3 sequence (DNA): TGTGCCAGCAGTTTTCTCGGTGGGGGGACGAACACTGAAGCTTTCTTT. This gives the protein CASSFLGGGTNTEAFF.